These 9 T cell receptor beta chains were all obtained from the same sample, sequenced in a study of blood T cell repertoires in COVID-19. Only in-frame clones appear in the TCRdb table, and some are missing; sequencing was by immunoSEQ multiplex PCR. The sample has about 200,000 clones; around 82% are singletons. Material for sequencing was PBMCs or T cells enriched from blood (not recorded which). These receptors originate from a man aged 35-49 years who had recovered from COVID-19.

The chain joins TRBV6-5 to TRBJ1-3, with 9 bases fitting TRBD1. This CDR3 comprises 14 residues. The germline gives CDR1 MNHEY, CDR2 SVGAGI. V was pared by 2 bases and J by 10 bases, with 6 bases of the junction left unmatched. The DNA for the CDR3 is TGTGCCAGCAGTTACGGGGACAGGGCATCTACCATATATTTT. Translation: CASSYGDRASTIYF.

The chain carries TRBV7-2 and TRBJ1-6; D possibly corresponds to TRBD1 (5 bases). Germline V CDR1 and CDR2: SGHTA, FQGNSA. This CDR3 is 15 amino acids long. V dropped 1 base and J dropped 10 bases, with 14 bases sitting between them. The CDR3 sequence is CASSLDRGVGSPLHF. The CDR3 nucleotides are TGTGCCAGCAGCTTAGATCGGGGGGTAGGGTCACCCCTCCACTTT.

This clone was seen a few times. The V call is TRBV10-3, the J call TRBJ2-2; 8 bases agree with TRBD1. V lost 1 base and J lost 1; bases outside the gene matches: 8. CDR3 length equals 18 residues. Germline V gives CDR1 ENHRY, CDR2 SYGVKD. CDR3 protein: CAISEWRSGTGNTGELFF. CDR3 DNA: TGTGCCATCAGTGAGTGGCGGTCCGGGACAGGGAACACCGGGGAGCTGTTTTTT.

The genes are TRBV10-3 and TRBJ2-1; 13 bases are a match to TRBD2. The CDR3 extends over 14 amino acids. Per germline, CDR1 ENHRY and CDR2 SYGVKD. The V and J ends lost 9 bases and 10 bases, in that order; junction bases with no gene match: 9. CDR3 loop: CAIRRTSGGNEQFF. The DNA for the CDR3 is TGTGCCATACGGCGGACTAGCGGGGGCAACGAGCAGTTCTTC.

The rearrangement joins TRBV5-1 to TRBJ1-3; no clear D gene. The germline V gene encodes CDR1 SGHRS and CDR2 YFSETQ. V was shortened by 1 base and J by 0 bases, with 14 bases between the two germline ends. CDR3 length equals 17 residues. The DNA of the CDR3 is TGCGCCAGCAGCTTGTCTTCCTCACTGAGCTCTGGAAACACCATATATTTT. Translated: CASSLSSSLSSGNTIYF.

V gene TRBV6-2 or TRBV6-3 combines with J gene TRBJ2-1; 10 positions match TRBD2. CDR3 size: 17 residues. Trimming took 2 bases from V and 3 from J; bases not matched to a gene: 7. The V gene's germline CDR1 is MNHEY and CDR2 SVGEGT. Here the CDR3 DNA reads TGTGCCAGCAGTTACGATCTAGCGGGGGCCTTCTACAATGAGCAGTTCTTC. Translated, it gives CASSYDLAGAFYNEQFF.

The CDR3 loop is CASSLAGRDGEKLFF. The CDR3 DNA is TGTGCCAGCAGCTTAGCGGGGAGGGATGGTGAAAAACTGTTTTTT. The J gene is TRBJ1-4, the V gene TRBV7-8; no definite D call. The CDR3 is 15 residues long. Germline CDR1 reads SGHVS; CDR2 reads FQNEAQ. V lost 0 bases, J lost 7 bases, and 12 bases lay in between.

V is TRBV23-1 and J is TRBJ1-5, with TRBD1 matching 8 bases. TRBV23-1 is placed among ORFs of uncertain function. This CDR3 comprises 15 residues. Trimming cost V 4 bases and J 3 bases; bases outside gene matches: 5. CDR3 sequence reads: CASSLDRAFNQPQHF. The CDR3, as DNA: TGCGCCAGCAGTCTGGACAGGGCCTTCAATCAGCCCCAGCATTTT.

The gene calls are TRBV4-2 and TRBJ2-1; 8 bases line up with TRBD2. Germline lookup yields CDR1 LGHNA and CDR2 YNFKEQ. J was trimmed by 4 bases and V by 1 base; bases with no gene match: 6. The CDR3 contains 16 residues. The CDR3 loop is CASSQGTGGPYNEQFF. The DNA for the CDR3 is TGTGCCAGCAGCCAAGGAACGGGGGGGCCGTACAATGAGCAGTTCTTC.